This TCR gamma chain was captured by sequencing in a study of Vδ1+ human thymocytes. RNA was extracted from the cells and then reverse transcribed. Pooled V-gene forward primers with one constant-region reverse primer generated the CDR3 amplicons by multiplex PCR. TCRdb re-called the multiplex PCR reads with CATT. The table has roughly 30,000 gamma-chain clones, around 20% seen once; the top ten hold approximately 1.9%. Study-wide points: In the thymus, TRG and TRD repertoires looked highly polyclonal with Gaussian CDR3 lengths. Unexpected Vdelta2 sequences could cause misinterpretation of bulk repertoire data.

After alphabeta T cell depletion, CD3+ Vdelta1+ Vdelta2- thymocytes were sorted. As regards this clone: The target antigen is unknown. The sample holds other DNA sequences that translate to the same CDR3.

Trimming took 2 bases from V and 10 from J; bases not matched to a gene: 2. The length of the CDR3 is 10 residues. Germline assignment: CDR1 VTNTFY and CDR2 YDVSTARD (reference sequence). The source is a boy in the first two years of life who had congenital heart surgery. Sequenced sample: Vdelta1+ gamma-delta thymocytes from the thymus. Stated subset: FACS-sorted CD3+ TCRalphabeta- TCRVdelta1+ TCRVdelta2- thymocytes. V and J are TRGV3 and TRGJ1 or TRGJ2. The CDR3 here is CATWDIKKLF. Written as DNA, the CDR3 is TGTGCCACCTGGGACATAAAGAAACTCTTT.